These T cell receptor beta chains were read from a single sample in a study of blood T cells in healthy people across ages. TCRdb reprocessed the 5' RACE reads via MiXCR and lists one record per CDR3 protein. The table records roughly 1,000,000 distinct CDR3 sequences, 25% of them present only once. The sample was also reused in another study, on T cells of mothers and their children.

The sequenced sample was blood. These receptors were obtained from a girl under 10 years old in good health. The CDR3 runs from the conserved cysteine through the conserved F or W. Each record gives: D gene, V gene, J gene, clone size, CDR3 protein, CDR3 DNA. A D gene is named only where the DNA matches it firmly. Part of the rows lack a size; the others show once, few, many or a class for expanded clones.

>-|TRBV6-2/TRBV6-3|TRBJ2-3|-
CASGQYTQYF
TGTGCCAGCGGCCAATATACGCAGTATTTT
>TRBD2|TRBV20-1|TRBJ2-3|few
CSASLGGGTDTQYF
TGCAGTGCTTCCCTGGGGGGGGGGACAGATACGCAGTATTTT
>-|TRBV3-1|TRBJ2-5|few
CASSQVGLTGETQYF
TGTGCCAGCAGCCAAGTCGGACTCACGGGAGAGACCCAGTACTTC
>-|TRBV29-1|TRBJ2-3|-
CSPGTGYGGTQYF
TGCAGCCCTGGGACGGGGTATGGGGGTACGCAGTATTTT
>-|TRBV19|TRBJ2-3|few
CASSARVATDTQYF
TGTGCCAGTAGTGCCAGGGTTGCAACAGATACGCAGTATTTT
>-|TRBV7-9|TRBJ2-1|-
CASSLVSPQGGNEQFF
TGTGCCAGCAGCTTAGTGAGCCCCCAAGGGGGCAATGAGCAGTTCTTC
>TRBD2|TRBV7-8|TRBJ2-1|-
CASSLAASGNYNEQFF
TGTGCCAGCAGCTTAGCGGCTAGCGGGAATTACAATGAGCAGTTCTTC
>-|TRBV9|TRBJ2-3|-
CASSVGRAGTDTQYF
TGTGCCAGCAGCGTAGGAAGGGCAGGTACAGATACGCAGTATTTT
>TRBD1|TRBV6-2/TRBV6-3|TRBJ1-4|-
CASSHRIWTGSTNEKLFF
TGTGCCAGCAGTCATCGAATCTGGACAGGGAGTACGAATGAAAAACTGTTTTTT
>-|TRBV12-5|TRBJ1-1|-
CASASGGTEAFF
TGTGCTAGTGCCTCCGGGGGTACTGAAGCTTTCTTT
>-|TRBV10-3|TRBJ1-5|-
CAISESRRSNQPQHF
TGTGCCATCAGTGAGTCGAGACGAAGCAATCAGCCCCAGCATTTT
>TRBD1|TRBV20-1|TRBJ1-4|-
CSAEYSGTGAEKLFF
TGCAGTGCTGAATATAGCGGGACAGGGGCTGAAAAACTGTTTTTT
>-|TRBV28|TRBJ1-2|few
CASRISSNYGYTF
TGTGCCAGCAGGATAAGCTCTAACTATGGCTACACCTTC
>-|TRBV2|TRBJ2-7|-
CASSQATDPLGYF
TGTGCCAGCAGTCAAGCGACAGATCCGCTAGGGTACTTC
>TRBD1|TRBV12-3/TRBV12-4|TRBJ1-2|few
CASTLTGVNYGYTF
TGTGCCAGCACCCTGACAGGGGTGAACTATGGCTACACCTTC
>-|TRBV4-3|TRBJ1-1|few
CASSQSLPRADTEAFF
TGCGCCAGCAGCCAAAGCCTTCCCAGGGCGGACACTGAAGCTTTCTTT
>-|TRBV28|TRBJ2-5|few
CASSPRLAGRETQYF
TGTGCCAGCAGTCCCCGATTAGCTGGTCGGGAGACCCAGTACTTC
>-|TRBV6-6|TRBJ1-5|-
CASSYPTAQPQHF
TGTGCCAGCAGTTACCCAACCGCACAGCCCCAGCATTTT
>-|TRBV20-1|TRBJ1-1|-
CSAAKPGGTEAFF
TGCAGTGCTGCAAAACCCGGGGGAACTGAAGCTTTCTTT
>-|TRBV7-9|TRBJ1-1|few
CASRPNVWDTNTEAFF
TGTGCCAGCAGGCCAAATGTTTGGGACACGAACACTGAAGCTTTCTTT
>TRBD1|TRBV6-1|TRBJ1-4|few
CASSEDLTGVHEKLFF
TGTGCCAGCAGTGAAGATTTAACAGGGGTACATGAAAAACTGTTTTTT
>-|TRBV21-1|TRBJ2-7|few
CASSRDASSYEQYF
TGTGCCAGCTCCCGGGACGCAAGCTCCTACGAGCAGTACTTC